In its sample, the clone carrying this T cell receptor beta chain was seen many times. This record comes from a study of HIV-infected patients and healthy controls. TCRdb passed the 5' RACE reads through MiXCR, listing each CDR3 protein once. The table shows almost 65,000 distinct CDR3 sequences, with 15% to 20% occurring only once. The receptor was isolated from a human donor in good health. Sequencing used CD4+ T cells from blood.

The CDR3 DNA reads as TGCAGCGTTGGGGCGCAGTATTTT. Translating gives CSVGAQYF. The chain carries TRBV29-1 and TRBJ2-3; no reliable D call. The germline V gene encodes CDR1 SQVTM and CDR2 ANQGSEA. V dropped 4 bases and J dropped 10 bases, with 3 bases sitting between them. The CDR3 runs 8 residues.